One sample yielded the 3 T cell receptor beta chains listed below, sequenced in a study of regulatory dendritic cells for organ transplantation. Method: immunoSEQ multiplex PCR; TCRdb's copy keeps in-frame clones and lacks some. The data hold 25,000 to 35,000 clones, with 82% observed a single time. The specimen was naive CD8+ T cells from blood. The sample's subset: CD45RA+ naive T cells. The receptors were sampled from a human donor in good health.

The chain couples TRBV3-1 (or the pseudogene TRBV3-2) to TRBJ1-1; D gene ambiguous. Germline V CDR1 and CDR2: LGHDT, YNNKEL (reference sequence). Deletions cut 9 bases from V and 11 bases from J, with 10 bases between. This CDR3 has 9 residues. The CDR3 reads CARYQEAFF. The CDR3 coding sequence is TGTGCCAGGTACCAAGAGGCTTTCTTT.

The gene calls are TRBV7-7 and TRBJ2-5; the D gene is possibly TRBD2 (6 bases). Germline values: CDR1 SSHAT, CDR2 FNYEAQ (reference sequence). There are 15 residues in the CDR3. V was shortened by 2 bases and J by 0 bases, with 10 bases between the two germline ends. The CDR3 sequence is CASSLSGGNQETQYF. In nucleotides, the CDR3 is TGTGCCAGCAGCTTAAGTGGGGGGAACCAAGAGACCCAGTACTTC.

This chain joins TRBV27 and TRBJ2-1; 12 bases are shared with TRBD2. The CDR3 length is 15 residues. Trimming at V came to 1 base and at J to 6 bases, leaving 1 base not matched to a gene. CDR1 is MNHEY and CDR2 is SMNVEV in the germline V gene (reference sequence). CDR3 sequence (DNA): TGTGCCAGCAGTTTATGGACTAGCGGGACCAATGAGCAGTTCTTC. This gives the protein CASSLWTSGTNEQFF.